This TCR beta chain comes out of a study of blood T cell repertoires in COVID-19. The CDR3 contains 14 residues. V was cut by 2 bases and J by 5 bases, with 12 bases left in between. Germline CDR1 and CDR2: MNHNY and SVGAGI (reference sequence). Generated by immunoSEQ multiplex PCR, the TCRdb table keeps only in-frame clones and is missing some. The sample yields about 340,000 clones, just over 85% seen once. The chain employs TRBV6-6 and TRBJ1-1; D not resolved. The source of this sequence is a woman in her forties with acute COVID-19. The specimen sequenced was PBMCs or T cells enriched from blood (not recorded which). The chain's CDR3 is CASSYAGRRTEAFF. The DNA of the CDR3 is TGTGCCAGCAGTTACGCGGGGAGGAGGACTGAAGCTTTCTTT.